This T cell receptor (beta chain) was found in a study of blood T cell repertoires in COVID-19. Trimming left V 1 base short and J 1 base short, with 11 bases between. Germline V gives CDR1 SGHRS, CDR2 YFSETQ. This CDR3 is built from 16 residues. Measured with immunoSEQ multiplex PCR; TCRdb has only the in-frame clones, and not every one. The data show about 4,700 clones, more than 65% seen once. Sequencing was carried out using peripheral blood. The gene calls are TRBV5-1 and TRBJ2-2, with D possibly being TRBD2 (6 bases). The source of this sequence is a man between 65 and 80 years old with active COVID-19. The CDR3: CASSLYGGLNTGELFF. The CDR3 DNA sequence: TGCGCCAGCAGCTTGTATGGGGGGTTGAACACCGGGGAGCTGTTTTTT.